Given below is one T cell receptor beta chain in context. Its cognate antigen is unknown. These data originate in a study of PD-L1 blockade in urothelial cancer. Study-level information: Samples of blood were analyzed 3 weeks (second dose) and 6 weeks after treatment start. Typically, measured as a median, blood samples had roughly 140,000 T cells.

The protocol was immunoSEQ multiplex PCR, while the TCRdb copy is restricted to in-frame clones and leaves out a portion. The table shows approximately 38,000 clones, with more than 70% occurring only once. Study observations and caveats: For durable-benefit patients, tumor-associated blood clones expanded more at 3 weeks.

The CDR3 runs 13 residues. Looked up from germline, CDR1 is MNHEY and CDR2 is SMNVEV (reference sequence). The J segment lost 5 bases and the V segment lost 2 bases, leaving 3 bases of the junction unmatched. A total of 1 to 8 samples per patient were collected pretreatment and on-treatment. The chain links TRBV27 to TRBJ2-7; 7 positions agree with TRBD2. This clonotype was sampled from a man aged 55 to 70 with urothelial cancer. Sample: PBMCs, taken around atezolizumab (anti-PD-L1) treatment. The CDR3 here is CASSLSGTHEQYF. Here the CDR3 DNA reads TGTGCCAGCAGTTTAAGCGGGACCCACGAGCAGTACTTC.